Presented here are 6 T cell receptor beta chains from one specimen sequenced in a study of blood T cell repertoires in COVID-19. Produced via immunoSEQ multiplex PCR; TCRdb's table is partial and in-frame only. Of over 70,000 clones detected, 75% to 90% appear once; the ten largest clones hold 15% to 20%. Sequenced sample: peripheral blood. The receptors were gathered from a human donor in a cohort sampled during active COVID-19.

The CDR3 loop reads CASSHWRLAEDYNEQFF. The CDR3 region has the DNA TGTGCCAGCAGCCACTGGAGGTTAGCGGAGGACTACAATGAGCAGTTCTTC. The rearrangement links TRBV11-2 to TRBJ2-1, with D maybe TRBD2 (6 bases). Germline values: CDR1 SGHAT, CDR2 FQNNGV. V lost 5 bases, J lost 3 bases, and 20 bases lay in between. There are 17 residues in the CDR3.

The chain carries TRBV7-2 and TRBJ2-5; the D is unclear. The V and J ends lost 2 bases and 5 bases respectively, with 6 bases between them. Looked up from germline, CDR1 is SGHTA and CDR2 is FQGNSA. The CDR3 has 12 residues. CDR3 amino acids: CASSLTQETQYF. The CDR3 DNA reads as TGTGCCAGCAGCTTAACACAGGAGACCCAGTACTTC. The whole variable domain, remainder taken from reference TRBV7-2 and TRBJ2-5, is GAGVSQSPSNKVTEKGKDVELRCDPISGHTALYWYRQSLGQGLEFLIYFQGNSAPDKSGLPSDRFSAERTGGSVSTLTIQRTQQEDSAVYLCASSLTQETQYFGPGTRLLVL.

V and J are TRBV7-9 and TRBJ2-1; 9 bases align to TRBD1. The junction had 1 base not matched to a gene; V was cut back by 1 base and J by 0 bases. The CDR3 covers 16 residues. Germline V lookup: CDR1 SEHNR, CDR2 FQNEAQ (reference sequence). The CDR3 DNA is TGTGCCAGCAGCTTAGGGGACAGGGCCTCCTACAATGAGCAGTTCTTC. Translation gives CASSLGDRASYNEQFF.

CDR3 protein: CASSLVQGNTGELFF. CDR3 bases: TGCGCCAGCAGCTTGGTACAGGGGAACACCGGGGAGCTGTTTTTT. The rearrangement uses TRBV5-1 and TRBJ2-2; maybe TRBD1 (6 bases). Per germline, CDR1 SGHRS and CDR2 YFSETQ. Trimming removed 0 bases from V and 1 base from J, with 7 bases in between. The CDR3 loop spans 15 amino acids.

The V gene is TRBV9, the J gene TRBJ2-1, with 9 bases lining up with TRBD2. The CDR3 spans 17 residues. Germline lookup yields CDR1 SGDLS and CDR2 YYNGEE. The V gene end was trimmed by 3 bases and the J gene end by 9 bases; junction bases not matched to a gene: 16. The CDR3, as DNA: TGTGCCAGCAGCGAGAAGAAATATAGCGGGAGTCGACGTGAGCAGTTCTTC. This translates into CASSEKKYSGSRREQFF.

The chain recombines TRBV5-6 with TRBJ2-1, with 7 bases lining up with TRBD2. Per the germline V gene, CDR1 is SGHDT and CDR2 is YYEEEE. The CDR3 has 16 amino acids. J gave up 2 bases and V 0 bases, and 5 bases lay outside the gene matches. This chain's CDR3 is CASSLAGGSAYNEQFF. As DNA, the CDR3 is TGTGCCAGCAGCTTGGCCGGGGGGAGCGCCTACAATGAGCAGTTCTTC.